The 8 T cell receptor beta chains listed next were all sequenced from one sample in a study of CD4 T cells in relation to SARS-CoV-2 and coronaviruses. Before the COVID-19 pandemic, during about 2010-2018, CD4+ T cells were taken from unexposed donors. Isolation of CD4+ T cells took place after about 10 days in culture. Some clones are missing from TCRdb's copy, which holds only in-frame ones; the method was immunoSEQ multiplex PCR. The sample consists of 20,000 to 25,000 clones, about 80% of them appearing once. The antigens of these receptors remain unknown. The sequenced sample was CD4+ T cells from PBMCs, cultured in vitro. Receptors originate from a human donor in good health.

V gene TRBV19 combines with J gene TRBJ2-7, with D possibly matching TRBD2 (6 bases). Germline V CDR1 and CDR2: LNHDA, SQIVND (reference sequence). This CDR3 is 15 amino acids long. Deletions cut 3 bases from V and 4 bases from J, with 16 bases between. The CDR3 region is CASSMESGGFYEQYF. The CDR3 nucleotides are TGTGCCAGTAGTATGGAGTCCGGGGGTTTTTACGAGCAGTACTTC.

This clone was observed a single time. The CDR3 DNA sequence: TGTGCCAGCAGCTTAGATTACATGAATACGCAGTATTTT. As protein: CASSLDYMNTQYF. This chain joins TRBV11-3 and TRBJ2-3; no reliable D call. Trimming cost V 0 bases and J 7 bases, with 8 bases left between them. The CDR3 runs 13 residues. CDR1 is SGHNT and CDR2 is YENEEA in the germline V gene. Drawing the rest from reference TRBV11-3 and TRBJ2-3, the complete variable domain is EAGVVQSPRYKIIEKKQPVAFWCNPISGHNTLYWYLQNLGQGPELLIRYENEEAVDDSQLPKDRFSAERLKGVDSTLKIQPAELGDSAVYLCASSLDYMNTQYFGPGTRLTVL.

The chain links TRBV23-1 to TRBJ2-5, with TRBD2 identical over 8 bases. TRBV23-1 is known as an ORF, though its function is uncertain. The CDR3 has 15 amino acids. The V segment lost 7 bases and the J segment 4 bases; nucleotides outside the gene matches: 11. The CDR3 DNA sequence: TGCGCCAGCACTCACTATCAGCGGGAGTTAGAGACCCAGTACTTC. This codes for CASTHYQRELETQYF.

The V gene is TRBV14, the J gene TRBJ2-1, with 7 bases aligning to TRBD2. This CDR3 comprises 16 residues. The V segment lost 1 base and the J segment 4 bases; nucleotides outside the gene matches: 7. CDR1 SGHDN and CDR2 FVKESK come from the germline V gene. The CDR3 here is CASSQVWTRPYNEQFF. The CDR3 DNA follows: TGTGCCAGCAGCCAAGTTTGGACTAGGCCTTACAATGAGCAGTTCTTC.

The chain has TRBV3-1 (or the pseudogene TRBV3-2) and TRBJ2-3; D remains ambiguous. The germline V and J ends were trimmed by 2 bases and 1 base, with 7 bases remaining between them. CDR3 length: 14 residues. Germline V gives CDR1 LGHDT, CDR2 YNNKEL (reference sequence). The CDR3 region is CASSQLRGTDTQYF. CDR3 coding DNA: TGTGCCAGCAGCCAATTGCGAGGCACAGATACGCAGTATTTT.

This clone was recorded only once. The chain recombines TRBV30 with TRBJ1-6, with no clear D. Deletions cut 1 base from V and 6 bases from J, with 13 bases between. The CDR3 runs to 15 residues. The germline V gene encodes CDR1 GTSNPN and CDR2 SVGIG (reference sequence). The CDR3 nucleotides are TGTGCCTGGAGTGATCTGGGTGTCGGTAATTCACCCCTCCACTTT. Protein product: CAWSDLGVGNSPLHF.

The chain's CDR3 is CASSLAVRGLHEQYF. The CDR3 nucleotides read TGTGCCAGCAGCTTAGCTGTCAGGGGGCTACACGAGCAGTACTTC. The chain combines TRBV7-9 with TRBJ2-7; 8 bases line up with TRBD1. Germline CDR1 reads SEHNR; CDR2 reads FQNEAQ (reference sequence). The CDR3 consists of 15 residues. Trimming at V came to 0 bases and at J to 5 bases, leaving 6 bases not matched to a gene.

This sequence joins TRBV5-1 and TRBJ2-5, with D perhaps matching TRBD2 (6 bases). V lost 3 bases and J lost 1, with 16 bases in between. The CDR3 loop spans 16 amino acids. CDR1 and CDR2 (germline): SGHRS, YFSETQ. CDR3 nucleotides: TGCGCCAGCAGCTCTATCCGGGGGTCAGCCCAAGAGACCCAGTACTTC. This gives the protein CASSSIRGSAQETQYF.